The next 14 T cell receptor beta chains were all read from a single sample in a study of identical twins (TCRdb year 2016). To prepare the library, 5' RACE was applied. This sample was sequenced with an Illumina HiSeq 2000. TCRdb took the public reads, trimmed them with fastp at Q25, ran MiXCR for clone calling and kept in-frame beta chains. A single entry per CDR3 protein holds the most common genes and DNA from its merged rows. This sample gives approximately 690,000 distinct CDR3 sequences in total; 5.5% to 7.5% of them show up just once. The ten biggest clones cover roughly 2% of the sample. The sequenced sample was naive T cells sorted from blood. The cell subset or site label of this sample denotes: cells isolated with a human naive T-cell isolation kit. The receptor source for this set is a young man in good health.

This clonotype has more than one count but fewer than ten. This chain uses TRBV7-2 with TRBJ2-3; 8 bases are shared with TRBD2. Trimming removed 5 bases from V and 3 bases from J; junction bases left unmatched: 13. Looked up from germline, CDR1 is SGHTA and CDR2 is FQGNSA. The CDR3 has 17 amino acids. The CDR3 coding sequence is TGTGCCAGCAGCCCCAGCCCCAGCGGGGGTGGGACAGATACGCAGTATTTT. Translation gives CASSPSPSGGGTDTQYF.

The sample holds many counts of this clonotype. The chain couples TRBV11-2 to TRBJ2-1, with 10 bases aligning to TRBD2. CDR3 size: 18 residues. The germline CDR1 and CDR2 sequences are SGHAT and FQNNGV. Losses at the gene ends were 4 bases for V and 1 base for J; bases not matched to a gene: 10. The CDR3: CASSSYSTSGTSYNEQFF. The CDR3 DNA reads TGTGCCAGCAGCTCCTATTCCACTAGCGGGACATCCTACAATGAGCAGTTCTTC.

This clonotype occurred many times. CDR3 sequence reads: CSVVTGGLEQYV. For the CDR3, the DNA is TGCAGCGTCGTGACAGGGGGCTTAGAGCAGTACGTC. The chain couples TRBV29-1 to TRBJ2-7, with 10 bases identical to TRBD1. The CDR3 length is 12 residues. Per germline, CDR1 SQVTM and CDR2 ANQGSEA. V shed 6 bases and J 7 bases; nucleotides not matched to a gene: 6.

The chain links TRBV11-2 to TRBJ2-3; 11 bases fit TRBD2. The germline gives CDR1 SGHAT, CDR2 FQNNGV. V lost 6 bases and J lost 3; bases outside the gene matches: 8. The CDR3 runs to 16 residues. The CDR3: CASRETGLAATDTQYF. CDR3 in DNA: TGTGCCAGCAGGGAGACGGGACTAGCGGCAACAGATACGCAGTATTTT.

This clonotype was seen a few times. The gene calls are TRBV12-3 or TRBV12-4 and TRBJ2-5; perhaps TRBD1 as D (5 bases). This CDR3 has 13 residues. The ends were cut back, 6 bases at V and 5 bases at J, with 13 bases in the middle. The DNA of the CDR3 is TGTGCCAGCAGCCAACAGGTGGTTGAGACCCAGTACTTC. This codes for CASSQQVVETQYF.

This clonotype was found a few times. The chain links TRBV7-6 to TRBJ2-1, with D perhaps TRBD1 or TRBD2 (7 bases each). Germline V gives CDR1 SGHVS, CDR2 FNYEAQ. V was clipped by 5 bases and J by 12 bases, with 26 bases between them. The CDR3 runs 16 residues. As DNA, the CDR3 is TGTGCCAGCAGCCAATATTTGACACCAGGGGGGGATTCGCAGTTCTTC. Protein product: CASSQYLTPGGDSQFF.

The chain is built from TRBV5-6 and TRBJ2-7; the match to TRBD1 covers 8 bases. Germline lookup yields CDR1 SGHDT and CDR2 YYEEEE. V lost 1 base to trimming and J lost 5 bases; unmatched junction nucleotides: 2. The CDR3 has 13 residues. For the CDR3, the DNA is TGTGCCAGCAGCTTGCCAGGGGGCCACGAGCAGTACTTC. As protein: CASSLPGGHEQYF.

The gene calls are TRBV19 and TRBJ2-2; D not resolved. This CDR3 is built from 12 residues. The germline V gene encodes CDR1 LNHDA and CDR2 SQIVND (reference sequence). Trimming stripped 3 bases from V and 8 bases from J, with 7 bases between. CDR3 region: CASSIVEGELFF. The CDR3 DNA sequence: TGTGCCAGTAGTATTGTAGAAGGGGAGCTGTTTTTT.

The chain recombines TRBV29-1 with TRBJ1-1, with D unresolved. CDR3 length equals 13 residues. Germline CDR1 and CDR2: SQVTM and ANQGSEA. Trimming shortened V by 5 bases and J by 6 bases, and 16 bases separated the two germline ends. The CDR3 loop reads CSVFRRLNAEAFF. The CDR3 bases are TGCAGCGTTTTTAGGAGGCTTAACGCTGAAGCTTTCTTT.

This clonotype appeared a few times. The chain has TRBV12-3 or TRBV12-4 and TRBJ1-6, with D hard to call. There are 17 residues in the CDR3. The germline V and J ends were trimmed by 6 bases and 0 bases, with 15 bases remaining between them. In nucleotides, the CDR3 is TGTGCCAGCAGCCCCGGGAGGCCGGGCTCCTATAATTCACCCCTCCACTTT. It encodes CASSPGRPGSYNSPLHF.

Details on this clonotype: Germline and junction disagree at one end, which may indicate a read error. The rearrangement links TRBV6-5 to TRBJ2-1; D is unresolved. The V gene's germline CDR1 is MNHEY and CDR2 SVGAGI. The CDR3 is 13 amino acids. CDR3 protein: CASSLGFYSEQFF. CDR3 coding DNA: TGTGCCAGCAGTTTAGGATTCTACAGTGAGCAGTTCTTC.

This chain uses TRBV27 with TRBJ2-1, with TRBD2 matching 9 bases. Trimming cost V 3 bases and J 5 bases; bases outside gene matches: 5. Germline loops: CDR1 MNHEY, CDR2 SMNVEV (reference sequence). This CDR3 spans 15 amino acids. In nucleotides, the CDR3 is TGTGCCAGCAGTTTTCTAGCGGGACATGACAATGAGCAGTTCTTC. Its translation is CASSFLAGHDNEQFF.

This clonotype was counted ten times or more. This sequence joins TRBV7-3 and TRBJ1-1; a weak D match, TRBD1 (5 bases). The V end was cut by 4 bases, the J end by 3 bases, with 9 bases between. Germline lookup yields CDR1 SGHTA and CDR2 FQGTGA. The CDR3 extends over 13 amino acids. Here the CDR3 reads CASSSTAYTEAFF. DNA for the CDR3: TGTGCCAGCAGCTCGACAGCATACACTGAAGCTTTCTTT.

A few counts support this clonotype. This sequence joins TRBV4-3 and TRBJ2-1, with 12 positions matching TRBD2. Per the germline V gene, CDR1 is LGHNA and CDR2 is YSLEER. Trimming removed 1 base from V and 8 bases from J; junction bases left unmatched: 3. The CDR3 sequence is 15 residues long. DNA of the CDR3: TGCGCCAGCAGCCAAGTAACTAGCGGGAGGTATGAGCAGTTCTTC. It codes for CASSQVTSGRYEQFF.